Ten or more counts support the clone carrying this T cell receptor beta chain. No antigen is known for it. Template material for TCR beta VDJ and CDR3 profiling consisted of genomic DNA. From the reads, TCRdb called clonotypes with MiXCR, one entry per CDR3 protein. The data contain about 180,000 distinct CDR3 sequences, under 50% of them seen just once; the ten biggest clones take up about 1.8%. Germline CDR1 DFQATT, CDR2 SNEGSKA (reference sequence). The CDR3 loop spans 14 amino acids. Trimming took off 6 bases at V and 0 bases at J, with 13 bases between the two ends. The sample is drawn from a study of CD8+CD57+ T cells in acquired aplastic anemia. In the study overall: The DNA of sorted CD4+ and CD8+ cells averaged roughly 3.2 ug.

Patients included in sequencing had previously demonstrated CD8+CD57+ cell expansion by flow cytometry. Patients were treatment-naive when blood was sampled. Study observations and caveats: Found in both controls and patients were twenty-nine CD8+ CDR3 sequences. Patients and controls were not found to differ significantly in CD8+ Simpson's diversity.

The chain is built from TRBV20-1 and TRBJ2-3, with a possible D match to TRBD2 (7 bases). Sequenced input: sorted CD4+, CD8+, or CD8+CD57+ T cells (not recorded which) from PBMCs. The source of this sequence is a human donor with aplastic anemia. CDR3 DNA sequence: TGCAGTGCGGGGGGGGCCGGGAGCACAGATACGCAGTATTTT. Its translation is CSAGGAGSTDTQYF.